The 22 T cell receptor beta chains given below trace back to one sample, sequenced in a study of cytomegalovirus exposure and HLA in healthy donors (dated by TCRdb to about 2017). The library was produced with the immunoSEQ multiplex PCR assay. For the multiplex PCR, a mixture combining 60 forward primers for TCR Vbeta segments and 13 reverse primers for TCR Jbeta segments was used. The source is immuneACCESS, and TCRdb retained only in-frame sequences with V and J called. Part of the clones is not carried over; for the studies checked, unresolved V genes explain less than half of this, and the remainder is unexplained. The sample records 90,000 to 100,000 clones, approximately 71% of which are singletons. In total, the top ten clones hold about 8.3% of the sample. Input material: PBMCs. The receptor source for this set is a female donor in good health and CMV-seronegative.

This clone appeared once. V and J are TRBV14 and TRBJ1-2; D unclear. Germline CDR1 SGHDN, CDR2 FVKESK. Trimming cost V 0 bases and J 13 bases, with 15 bases left between them. The CDR3 runs to 13 residues. The CDR3 spells CASSQDMREALTF. DNA for the CDR3: TGTGCCAGCAGCCAAGATATGAGGGAAGCTCTCACCTTC.

This chain links TRBV5-1 with TRBJ2-5, with TRBD1 as a possible D gene (6 bases). The CDR3 length is 14 residues. Germline V gene data show CDR1 as SGHRS and CDR2 as YFSETQ. V was clipped by 0 bases and J by 5 bases, with 11 bases between them. Here the CDR3 reads CASSLDTGTETQYF. The CDR3 DNA reads TGCGCCAGCAGCTTGGATACAGGGACGGAGACCCAGTACTTC.

This chain links TRBV6-5 with TRBJ2-1; tentatively, D is TRBD2 (6 bases). Germline assignment: CDR1 MNHEY and CDR2 SVGAGI. The CDR3 is 16 residues long. V was trimmed by 0 bases and J by 4 bases, leaving 13 bases between them. The CDR3 protein is CASSYSRDFLYNEQFF. CDR3 nucleotide sequence: TGTGCCAGCAGTTACTCGAGGGACTTCCTATACAATGAGCAGTTCTTC.

This clone was detected only a few times. The genes are TRBV7-9 and TRBJ1-1; 8 bases match TRBD1. The germline V gene encodes CDR1 SEHNR and CDR2 FQNEAQ (reference sequence). V trimming: 4 bases; J trimming: 3 bases; junction bases outside the gene matches: 7. This CDR3 is 15 amino acids long. CDR3 protein: CASSSRDRGDTEAFF. The CDR3 DNA reads TGTGCCAGCAGCTCCCGCGACAGGGGAGACACTGAAGCTTTCTTT.

This clone appeared a few times. The chain employs TRBV19 and TRBJ1-5, with TRBD1 matching over 8 bases. Trimming at V came to 5 bases and at J to 14 bases, leaving 14 bases not matched to a gene. Germline V gene data show CDR1 as LNHDA and CDR2 as SQIVND (reference sequence). This CDR3 contains 14 residues. CDR3 sequence reads: CASSVTGGNTMEHF. CDR3 nucleotide sequence: TGTGCCAGTAGTGTTACAGGGGGGAACACTATGGAGCATTTT.

This sequence joins TRBV28 and TRBJ1-3; D call uncertain. From germline, CDR1 is MDHEN and CDR2 SYDVKM. Deletions cut 6 bases from V and 0 bases from J, with 12 bases between. The length of the CDR3 is 15 residues. CDR3 bases: TGTGCCAGCAGACAAACAGCTCTCTCTGGAAACACCATATATTTT. Protein sequence: CASRQTALSGNTIYF.

The chain joins TRBV19 to TRBJ1-6, with a possible D match to TRBD1 (6 bases). The germline gives CDR1 LNHDA, CDR2 SQIVND (reference sequence). With 8 bases removed from V and 5 bases from J, the gap between germline ends came to 16 bases. The CDR3 is made up of 15 amino acids. The CDR3 loop is CASRLQGIHNSPLHF. CDR3 bases: TGTGCCAGTCGATTGCAGGGGATCCATAATTCACCCCTCCACTTT.

V is TRBV9 and J is TRBJ2-2; 7 positions match TRBD1. J was trimmed by 0 bases and V by 0 bases; bases with no gene match: 8. Germline V lookup: CDR1 SGDLS, CDR2 YYNGEE. The CDR3 loop spans 18 amino acids. The CDR3 DNA reads TGTGCCAGCAGCGTAGCTCCAAACAGGGGCGCGAACACCGGGGAGCTGTTTTTT. Translated: CASSVAPNRGANTGELFF.

V is TRBV4-1 and J is TRBJ1-4; D may be TRBD1 (6 bases). The length of the CDR3 is 14 residues. The V end lost 1 base, the J end lost 8 bases, and 11 bases lay between the germline ends. Germline V CDR1 and CDR2: MGHRA, YSYEKL. The CDR3 bases are TGCGCCAGCAGCCAAGGACAGGAGAGGGAAAAACTGTTTTTT. Translation gives CASSQGQEREKLFF.

This clone was counted once. The chain carries TRBV11-2 and TRBJ1-6; 8 positions agree with TRBD1. Germline lookup yields CDR1 SGHAT and CDR2 FQNNGV. The CDR3 runs 16 residues. The V gene end was trimmed by 5 bases and the J gene end by 6 bases; junction bases not matched to a gene: 9. CDR3 sequence reads: CASSPKLDRVNSPLHF. CDR3 nucleotide sequence: TGTGCCAGCAGCCCCAAGCTGGACAGGGTTAATTCACCCCTCCACTTT.

V gene TRBV6-5 combines with J gene TRBJ1-1; weak D call: TRBD1 (6 bases). Deletions cut 6 bases from V and 7 bases from J, with 12 bases between. The CDR3 contains 12 residues. The germline CDR1 and CDR2 sequences are MNHEY and SVGAGI. CDR3 sequence reads: CASRTGSGEAFF. The CDR3 bases are TGTGCCAGCAGGACAGGTTCCGGTGAAGCTTTCTTT.

The chain couples TRBV9 to TRBJ1-1, with D hard to call. V dropped 0 bases and J dropped 4 bases, with 7 bases sitting between them. In germline, CDR1 is SGDLS, CDR2 YYNGEE. The CDR3 extends over 13 amino acids. CDR3 amino acids: CASSVGAGTEAFF. The DNA for the CDR3 is TGTGCCAGCAGCGTAGGGGCAGGCACTGAAGCTTTCTTT.

This clone was seen only a few times. This chain connects TRBV10-3 to TRBJ2-3; no firm D call. CDR3 length: 12 amino acids. CDR1 is ENHRY and CDR2 is SYGVKD in the germline V gene. With 4 bases removed from V and 6 bases from J, the gap between germline ends came to 8 bases. CDR3: CAISVTGDTQYF. In DNA form, the CDR3 reads TGTGCCATCAGTGTTACGGGTGATACGCAGTATTTT.

The CDR3 region is CASSLSKGKDEKLFF. The CDR3 bases are TGTGCCAGCAGTTTATCGAAGGGGAAAGATGAAAAACTGTTTTTT. This chain connects TRBV27 to TRBJ1-4, with D possibly TRBD1 on 5 matching bases. V lost 0 bases and J lost 6, with 11 bases in between. The CDR3 loop spans 15 amino acids. Per the germline V gene, CDR1 is MNHEY and CDR2 is SMNVEV (reference sequence).

This clone appeared once. The DNA for the CDR3 is TGTGCCAGCAGGCAAAGAGCAGGAGGATCCTACGAGCAGTACTTC. Translated, it gives CASRQRAGGSYEQYF. The chain has TRBV7-6 and TRBJ2-7, with TRBD2 as a possible D gene (5 bases). V lost 6 bases and J lost 1, with 16 bases in between. The CDR3 spans 15 residues. Germline values: CDR1 SGHVS, CDR2 FNYEAQ.

The chain carries TRBV18 and TRBJ1-4; tentatively, D is TRBD1 (5 bases). This CDR3 is 16 amino acids long. The germline V gene has CDR1 KGHSH and CDR2 LQKENI. Trimming removed 3 bases at V and 11 bases at J, with 22 bases between. CDR3 loop: CASSPFAGWGNGKLFF. The CDR3 DNA reads TGTGCCAGCTCACCTTTCGCAGGGTGGGGTAACGGGAAACTGTTTTTT.

CDR3 residues: CAWSVVGAVQETQYF. The CDR3 region has the DNA TGTGCCTGGAGTGTAGTAGGGGCAGTCCAAGAGACCCAGTACTTC. The V gene is TRBV30, the J gene TRBJ2-5; perhaps TRBD1 as D (5 bases). CDR1 and CDR2 from the germline V gene are GTSNPN and SVGIG (reference sequence). V was pared by 0 bases and J by 1 base, with 12 bases between. The CDR3 sequence is 15 residues long.

This clone is a singleton in its sample. The rearrangement joins TRBV2 to TRBJ1-3; D remains unclear. The germline V and J ends were trimmed by 5 bases and 0 bases, with 11 bases remaining between them. The CDR3 loop spans 15 amino acids. The germline V gene has CDR1 SNHLY and CDR2 FYNNEI. DNA for the CDR3: TGTGCCAGCAGTAACGCAGGCCCCTCTGGAAACACCATATATTTT. Amino acids: CASSNAGPSGNTIYF.

The V call is TRBV30, the J call TRBJ1-2; D is uncertain. Trimming stripped 2 bases from V and 4 bases from J, with 8 bases between. CDR3 length: 12 residues. Germline V gene lookup returns CDR1 GTSNPN and CDR2 SVGIG (reference sequence). The CDR3 DNA is TGTGCCTGGAGTTCCGGAGCCTATGGCTACACCTTC. Translating gives CAWSSGAYGYTF.

The rearrangement links TRBV11-2 to TRBJ2-7; weak D call: TRBD2 (5 bases). The CDR3 runs to 18 residues. Trimming pared 1 base from V and 1 base from J, leaving 20 bases between. Germline CDR1 is SGHAT and CDR2 is FQNNGV. CDR3 nucleotide sequence: TGTGCCAGCAGCTTAGTACACCCCCGGGGTTTATGGTCCTACGAGCAGTACTTC. Residues: CASSLVHPRGLWSYEQYF.

This clone was found once. The chain combines TRBV30 with TRBJ1-5; D might be TRBD1 (5 bases). V was shortened by 7 bases and J by 0 bases, with 16 bases between the two germline ends. CDR1 and CDR2 from the germline V gene are GTSNPN and SVGIG (reference sequence). CDR3 length: 15 residues. The CDR3, as DNA: TGTGCCTTTAGCCCCGGGACTTATAGCAATCAGCCCCAGCATTTT. Translating gives CAFSPGTYSNQPQHF.

The chain links TRBV29-1 to TRBJ2-7, with D possibly matching TRBD2 (7 bases). The CDR3 has 15 residues. V was pared by 0 bases and J by 3 bases, with 15 bases between. Germline-derived CDR1 and CDR2 are SQVTM and ANQGSEA. The CDR3 sequence is CSVEEERGGGYEQYF. CDR3 nucleotides: TGCAGCGTTGAAGAGGAGCGAGGGGGGGGCTACGAGCAGTACTTC.